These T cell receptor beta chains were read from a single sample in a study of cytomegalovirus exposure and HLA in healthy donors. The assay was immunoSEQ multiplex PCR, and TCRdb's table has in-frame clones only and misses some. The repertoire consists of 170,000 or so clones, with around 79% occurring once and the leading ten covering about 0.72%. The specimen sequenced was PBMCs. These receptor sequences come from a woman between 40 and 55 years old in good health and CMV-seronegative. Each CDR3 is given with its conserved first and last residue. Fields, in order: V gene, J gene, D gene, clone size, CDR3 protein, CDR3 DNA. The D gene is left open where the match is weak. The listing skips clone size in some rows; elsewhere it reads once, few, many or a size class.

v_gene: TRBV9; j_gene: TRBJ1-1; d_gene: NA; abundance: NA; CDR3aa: CASSVVRQQNTEAFF; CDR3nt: TGTGCCAGCAGCGTAGTTAGACAGCAGAACACTGAAGCTTTCTTT
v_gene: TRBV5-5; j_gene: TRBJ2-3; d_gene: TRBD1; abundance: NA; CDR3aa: CASSRQGFGDTQYF; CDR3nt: TGTGCCAGCAGCCGACAGGGGTTTGGAGATACGCAGTATTTT
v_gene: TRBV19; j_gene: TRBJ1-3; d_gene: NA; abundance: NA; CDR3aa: CASSLSGNTIYF; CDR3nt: TGTGCCAGTAGTCTTTCTGGAAACACCATATATTTT
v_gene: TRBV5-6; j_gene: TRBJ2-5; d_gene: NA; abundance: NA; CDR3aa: CASSEGGGSETQYF; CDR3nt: TGTGCCAGCAGTGAAGGGGGGGGCTCGGAGACCCAGTACTTC
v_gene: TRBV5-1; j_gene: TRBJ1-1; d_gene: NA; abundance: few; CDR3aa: CASSAHTPLNTEAFF; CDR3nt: TGCGCCAGCAGCGCCCACACCCCCTTGAACACTGAAGCTTTCTTT
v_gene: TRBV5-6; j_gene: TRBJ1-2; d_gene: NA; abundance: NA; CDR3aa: CASSPGSIGGYTF; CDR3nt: TGTGCCAGCAGCCCGGGGTCTATTGGTGGCTACACCTTC
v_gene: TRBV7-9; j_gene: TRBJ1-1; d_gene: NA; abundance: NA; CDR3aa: CASSLGAGGPPEAFF; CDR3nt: TGTGCCAGCAGCTTGGGGGCGGGGGGACCCCCTGAAGCTTTCTTT
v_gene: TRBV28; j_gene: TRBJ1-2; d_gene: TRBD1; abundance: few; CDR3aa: CATIGQAIYNYGYTF; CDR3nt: TGTGCCACCATAGGACAGGCGATTTATAACTATGGCTACACCTTC
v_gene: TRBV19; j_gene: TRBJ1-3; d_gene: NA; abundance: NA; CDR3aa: CASRVKGDVSGNTIYF; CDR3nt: TGTGCCAGTAGGGTTAAAGGGGATGTTTCCGGAAACACCATATATTTT
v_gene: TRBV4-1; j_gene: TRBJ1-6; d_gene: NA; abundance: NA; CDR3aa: CASSQDHGSSYNSPLHF; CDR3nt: TGCGCCAGCAGCCAAGATCACGGGAGCTCCTATAATTCACCCCTCCACTTT
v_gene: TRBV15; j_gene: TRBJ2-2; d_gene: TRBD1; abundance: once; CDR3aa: CATSRGTGRGGTGELFF; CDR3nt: TGTGCCACCAGCAGAGGGACAGGGAGAGGTGGCACCGGGGAGCTGTTTTTT
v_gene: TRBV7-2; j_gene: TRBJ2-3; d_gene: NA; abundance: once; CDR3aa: CASSLAPTVGAGTDTQYF; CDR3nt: TGTGCCAGCAGCTTAGCTCCGACTGTGGGAGCGGGCACAGATACGCAGTATTTT
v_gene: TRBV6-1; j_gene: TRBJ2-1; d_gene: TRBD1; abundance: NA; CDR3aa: CASTDGTGTGNYNEQFF; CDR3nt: TGTGCCAGCACTGATGGTACCGGGACAGGCAACTACAATGAGCAGTTCTTC
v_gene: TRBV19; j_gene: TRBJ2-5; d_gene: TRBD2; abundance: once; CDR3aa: CASRAPHLAGGQETQYF; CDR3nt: TGTGCCAGTAGAGCCCCCCATCTAGCGGGGGGGCAGGAGACCCAGTACTTC
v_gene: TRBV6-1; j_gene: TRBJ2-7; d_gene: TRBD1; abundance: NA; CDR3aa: CASSEMTGGYEQYF; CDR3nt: TGTGCCAGCAGTGAAATGACAGGGGGCTACGAGCAGTACTTC
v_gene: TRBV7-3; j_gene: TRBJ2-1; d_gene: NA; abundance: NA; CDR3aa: CAQTPKSGNNEQFF; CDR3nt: TGTGCCCAAACGCCAAAGAGCGGAAACAATGAGCAGTTCTTC
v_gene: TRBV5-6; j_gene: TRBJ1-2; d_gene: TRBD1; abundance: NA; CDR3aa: CASSLGTGAAPTTYGYTF; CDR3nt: TGTGCCAGCAGCTTGGGGACAGGAGCCGCGCCGACCACCTATGGCTACACCTTC
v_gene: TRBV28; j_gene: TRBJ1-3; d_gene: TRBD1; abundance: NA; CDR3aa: CASRKTGGNGNTIYF; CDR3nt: TGTGCCAGCAGAAAAACAGGGGGCAATGGAAACACCATATATTTT
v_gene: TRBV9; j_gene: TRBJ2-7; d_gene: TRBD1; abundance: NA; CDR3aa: CASSLRDRGPPYEQYF; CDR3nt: TGTGCCAGCAGCCTCCGGGACAGGGGCCCCCCCTACGAGCAGTACTTC
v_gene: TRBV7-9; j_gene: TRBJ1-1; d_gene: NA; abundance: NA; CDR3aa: CASSPGSEAFF; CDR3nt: TGTGCCAGCAGCCCAGGGTCTGAAGCTTTCTTT
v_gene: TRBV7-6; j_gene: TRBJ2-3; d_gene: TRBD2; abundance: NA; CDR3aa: CASSQGLEGKGTQYF; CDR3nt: TGTGCCAGCAGCCAGGGACTAGAGGGGAAAGGGACGCAGTATTTT
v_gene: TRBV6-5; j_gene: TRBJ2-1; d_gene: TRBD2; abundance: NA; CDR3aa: CASSYASGEDNEQFF; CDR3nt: TGTGCCAGCAGTTACGCTAGCGGGGAGGACAATGAGCAGTTCTTC
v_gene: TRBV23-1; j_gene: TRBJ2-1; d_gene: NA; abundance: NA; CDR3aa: CASSQSRNEQFF; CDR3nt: TGCGCCAGCAGTCAATCGAGGAATGAGCAGTTCTTC
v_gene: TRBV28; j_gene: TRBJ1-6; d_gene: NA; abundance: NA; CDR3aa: CASSPPGGNSPLHF; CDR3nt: TGTGCCAGCAGTCCACCCGGAGGTAATTCACCCCTCCACTTT
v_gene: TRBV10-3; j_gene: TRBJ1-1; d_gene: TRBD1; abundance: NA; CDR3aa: CAIRKGQGGTEAFF; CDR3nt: TGTGCCATCAGAAAGGGACAGGGAGGAACTGAAGCTTTCTTT
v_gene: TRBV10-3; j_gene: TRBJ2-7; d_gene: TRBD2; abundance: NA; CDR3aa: CAGGGIYEQYF; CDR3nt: TGTGCCGGGGGGGGGATTTACGAGCAGTACTTC
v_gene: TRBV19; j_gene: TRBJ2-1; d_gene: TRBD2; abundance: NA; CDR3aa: CASTLTSGRLGNEQFF; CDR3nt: TGTGCCAGTACCTTGACTAGCGGGAGATTGGGCAATGAGCAGTTCTTC
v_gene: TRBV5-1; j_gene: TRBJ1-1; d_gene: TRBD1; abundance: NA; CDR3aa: CASSFRGQGLIRPNTEAFF; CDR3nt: TGCGCCAGCAGCTTTCGTGGACAGGGGCTTATAAGGCCCAACACTGAAGCTTTCTTT
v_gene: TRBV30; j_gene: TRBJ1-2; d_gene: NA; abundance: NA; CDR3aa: CAWSRTGAGTQGGHYGYTF; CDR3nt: TGTGCCTGGAGTAGGACGGGGGCCGGGACCCAGGGAGGGCACTATGGCTACACCTTC
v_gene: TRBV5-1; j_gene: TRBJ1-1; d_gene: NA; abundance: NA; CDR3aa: CASSLDWGLVGEAFF; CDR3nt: TGCGCCAGCAGCTTGGATTGGGGACTCGTAGGTGAAGCTTTCTTT
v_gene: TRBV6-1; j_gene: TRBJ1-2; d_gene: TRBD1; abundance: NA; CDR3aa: CASSESGQYYGYTF; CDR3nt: TGTGCCAGCAGTGAATCGGGACAGTACTATGGCTACACCTTC
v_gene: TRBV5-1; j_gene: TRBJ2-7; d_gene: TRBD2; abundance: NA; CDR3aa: CASSFYGTGTRTSGNEQYF; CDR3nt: TGCGCCAGCAGCTTCTATGGGACAGGGACGAGGACTAGCGGGAACGAGCAGTACTTC
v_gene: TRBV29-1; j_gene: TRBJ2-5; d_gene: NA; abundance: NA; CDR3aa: CSVDRVQRALGETQYF; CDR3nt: TGCAGCGTTGACCGGGTACAGAGGGCTTTGGGGGAGACCCAGTACTTC
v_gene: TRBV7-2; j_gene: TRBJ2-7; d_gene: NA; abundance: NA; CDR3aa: CASSLGVRVREQYF; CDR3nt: TGTGCCAGCAGCTTAGGGGTCAGGGTGAGGGAGCAGTACTTC
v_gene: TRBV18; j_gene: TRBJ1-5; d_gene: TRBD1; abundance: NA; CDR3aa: CASSHRQGGQPQHF; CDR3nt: TGTGCCAGCTCACACAGACAGGGTGGTCAGCCCCAGCATTTT
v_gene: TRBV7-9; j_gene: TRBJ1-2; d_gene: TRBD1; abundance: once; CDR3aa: CASSITGVLEYGYTF; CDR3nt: TGTGCCAGCAGCATCACAGGGGTATTGGAATATGGCTACACCTTC
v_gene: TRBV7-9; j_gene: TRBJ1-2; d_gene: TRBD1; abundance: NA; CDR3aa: CASSFRDRVSYTF; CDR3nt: TGTGCCAGCAGCTTCCGGGACAGGGTTTCCTACACCTTC
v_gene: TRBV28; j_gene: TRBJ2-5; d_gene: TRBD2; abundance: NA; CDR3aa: CASSSPGGETQYF; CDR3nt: TGTGCCAGCAGCTCTCCGGGAGGAGAGACCCAGTACTTC
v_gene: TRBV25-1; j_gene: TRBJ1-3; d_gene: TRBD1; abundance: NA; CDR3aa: CASSEPHTGESGNTIYF; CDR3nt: TGTGCCAGCAGTGAACCTCACACAGGGGAGTCTGGAAACACCATATATTTT
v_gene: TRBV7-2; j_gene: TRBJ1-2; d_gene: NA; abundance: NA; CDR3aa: CASSLAPGLQNGYTF; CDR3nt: TGTGCCAGCAGCTTAGCCCCAGGATTACAAAATGGCTACACCTTC
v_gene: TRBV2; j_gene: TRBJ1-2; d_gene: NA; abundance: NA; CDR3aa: CASSDDSGAGVGYTF; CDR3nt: TGTGCCAGCAGTGACGATTCAGGGGCAGGTGTGGGCTACACCTTC
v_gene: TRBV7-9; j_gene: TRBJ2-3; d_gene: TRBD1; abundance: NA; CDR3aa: CASSLATGDTDTQYF; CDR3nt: TGTGCCAGCAGCTTAGCCACAGGGGACACAGATACGCAGTATTTT
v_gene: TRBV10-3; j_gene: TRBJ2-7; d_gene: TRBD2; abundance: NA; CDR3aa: CAVTTGTSGDYEQYF; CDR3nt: TGTGCCGTAACAACCGGGACTAGCGGGGACTACGAGCAGTACTTC
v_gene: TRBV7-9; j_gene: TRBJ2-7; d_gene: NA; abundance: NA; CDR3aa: CASSSSGYTPYEQYF; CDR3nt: TGTGCCAGCAGTTCGTCAGGCTATACTCCCTACGAGCAGTACTTC
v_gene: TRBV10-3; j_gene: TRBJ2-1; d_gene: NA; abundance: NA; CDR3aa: CAISEGDFQFF; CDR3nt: TGTGCCATCAGTGAGGGGGACTTTCAGTTCTTC
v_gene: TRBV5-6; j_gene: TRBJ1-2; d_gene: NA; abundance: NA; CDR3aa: CASRREDYGYTF; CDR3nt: TGTGCCAGCAGGCGGGAGGACTATGGCTACACCTTC
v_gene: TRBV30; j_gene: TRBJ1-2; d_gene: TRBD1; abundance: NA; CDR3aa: CALTGKDYGYTF; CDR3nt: TGTGCCTTGACAGGGAAGGACTATGGCTACACCTTC
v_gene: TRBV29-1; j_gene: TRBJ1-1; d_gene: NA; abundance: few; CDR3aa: CSVYITGRGTEAFF; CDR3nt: TGCAGCGTTTATATTACTGGGCGTGGGACTGAAGCTTTCTTT
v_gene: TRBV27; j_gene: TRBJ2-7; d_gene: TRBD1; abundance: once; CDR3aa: CASKTGGAEQYF; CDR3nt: TGTGCCAGCAAGACAGGGGGCGCCGAGCAGTACTTC
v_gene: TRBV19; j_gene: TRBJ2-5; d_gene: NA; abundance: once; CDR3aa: CAREKSGTQYF; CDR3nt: TGTGCCAGGGAGAAGTCGGGGACCCAGTACTTC
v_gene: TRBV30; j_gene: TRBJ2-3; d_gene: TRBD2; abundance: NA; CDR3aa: CARGGADTQYF; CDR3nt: TGTGCCCGTGGGGGGGCAGATACGCAGTATTTT
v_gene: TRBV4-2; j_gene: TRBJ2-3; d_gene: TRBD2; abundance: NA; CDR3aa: CASSQDRVGLAGGDQDTQYF; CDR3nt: TGTGCCAGCAGCCAAGATCGGGTTGGGCTAGCGGGGGGGGACCAGGATACGCAGTATTTT
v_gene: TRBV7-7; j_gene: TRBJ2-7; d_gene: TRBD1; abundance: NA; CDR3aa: CASSLGAGGSEQYF; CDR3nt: TGTGCTAGCAGCTTAGGGGCAGGGGGAAGCGAGCAGTACTTC